This TCR beta chain stems from a study of graft-versus-host responses after intestinal transplantation. Study overall: Anti-thymocyte globulin induction was given to all recipients, followed by tacrolimus and steroids for roughly three years. Study-wide points: Among recipient marrow samples, GvH clones were found; some appeared first in ileum or blood.

As concerns this clone: Its specificity is unknown.

TCRdb's table, derived via immunoSEQ multiplex PCR, lists solely in-frame clones and lacks some. This sample has some 90,000 clones, with approximately 90% found just once. CDR3 length: 14 amino acids. The V segment lost 5 bases and the J segment 6 bases; nucleotides outside the gene matches: 9. Germline loops: CDR1 SNHLY, CDR2 FYNNEI. Sequences were derived from unstimulated CD8+ T cells sorted from spleen or lymph node cells, sampled before transplant. The genes are TRBV2 and TRBJ1-1; the match to TRBD1 covers 7 bases. The clonotype was recovered from a human donor who was the organ donor for an intestinal transplant. This CDR3 is CASSLRTGGSEAFF. CDR3 nucleotide sequence: TGTGCCAGCAGTTTAAGGACAGGTGGGTCTGAAGCTTTCTTT.